This T cell receptor (beta chain) was sequenced during a study of CXCR3-negative and CXCR3-positive naive CD8 T cells. About the study: The dataset comprises some 130 million TRB reads in total, with about 1.5 +/- 0.3 million reads per library. Whole-study results and caveats: Within a donor, both naive subsets shared TRBV-TRBJ usage, unlike memory cells. Researchers report that CXCR3-positive naive cells carry more hydrophobic TRB CDR3s than CXCR3-negative naive cells.

Per germline, CDR1 LNHDA and CDR2 SQIVND (reference sequence). The CDR3 spans 17 residues. Every individual CD8+ T cell subset underwent sorting in triplicate at approximately 280,000 cells apiece. Cells that were CD45RO-CCR7+CD27+CD95- constituted naive CD8+ T cells. As concerns this clonotype: Its antigen is currently unknown.

Libraries of TRB cDNA were made by 5' RACE and carried UMIs. Following a re-call of the 5' RACE reads, TCRdb has one entry per CDR3 protein and lacks DNA. Its clone listing holds 150,000 to 170,000 distinct CDR3 sequences. The sequence was collected from a human donor in good health. Some clones in this sample may be carry-over from other donors' samples. The chain has TRBV19 and TRBJ2-3; no DNA is available, so the TRBD1 call from TCRdb remains unchecked. The sample taken for sequencing was naive CXCR3+ CD8+ T cells from blood. Subset denoted: CD45RO-CCR7+CD27+CD95- naive CD8+ T cells expressing CXCR3 (TNR3+). This CDR3 is CASSIAKTGVDADTQYF. The full variable domain, its missing parts supplied by reference TRBV19 and TRBJ2-3, is DGGITQSPKYLFRKEGQNVTLSCEQNLNHDAMYWYRQDPGQGLRLIYYSQIVNDFQKGDIAEGYSVSREKKESFPLTVTSAQKNPTAFYLCASSIAKTGVDADTQYFGPGTRLTVL.